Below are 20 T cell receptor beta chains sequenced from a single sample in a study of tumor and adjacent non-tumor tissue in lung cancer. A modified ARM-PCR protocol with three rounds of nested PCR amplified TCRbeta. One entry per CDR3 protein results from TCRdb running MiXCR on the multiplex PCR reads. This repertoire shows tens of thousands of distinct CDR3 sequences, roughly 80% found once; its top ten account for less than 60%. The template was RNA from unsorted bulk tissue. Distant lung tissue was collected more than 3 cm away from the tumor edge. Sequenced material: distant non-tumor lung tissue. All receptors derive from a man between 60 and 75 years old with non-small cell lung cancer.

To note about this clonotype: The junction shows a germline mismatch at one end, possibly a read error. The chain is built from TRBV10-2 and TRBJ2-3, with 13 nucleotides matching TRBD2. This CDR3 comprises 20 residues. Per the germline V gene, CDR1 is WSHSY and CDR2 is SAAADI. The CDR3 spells CASAPNGWTSGSRGSDKQYF. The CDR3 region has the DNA TGCGCCAGCGCTCCAAACGGATGGACTAGCGGGAGCCGCGGTTCAGATAAGCAGTATTTT.

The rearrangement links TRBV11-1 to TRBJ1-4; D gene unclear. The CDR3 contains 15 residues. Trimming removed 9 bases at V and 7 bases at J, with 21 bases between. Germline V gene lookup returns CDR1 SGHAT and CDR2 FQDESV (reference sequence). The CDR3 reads CASCGGSSRGEKLFF. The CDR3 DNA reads TGTGCCAGTTGTGGTGGTTCCTCCCGAGGTGAAAAACTGTTTTTT.

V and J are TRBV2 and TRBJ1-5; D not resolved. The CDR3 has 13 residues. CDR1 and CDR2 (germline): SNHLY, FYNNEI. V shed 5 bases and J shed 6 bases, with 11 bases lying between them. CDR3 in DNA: TGTGCCAGCAGTCCGAGGGAAGGTCAGCCCCAGCATTTT. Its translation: CASSPREGQPQHF. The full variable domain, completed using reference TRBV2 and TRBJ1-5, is EPEVTQTPSHQVTQMGQEVILRCVPISNHLYFYWYRQILGQKVEFLVSFYNNEISEKSEIFDDQFSVERPDGSNFTLKIRSTKLEDSAMYFCASSPREGQPQHFGDGTRLSIL.

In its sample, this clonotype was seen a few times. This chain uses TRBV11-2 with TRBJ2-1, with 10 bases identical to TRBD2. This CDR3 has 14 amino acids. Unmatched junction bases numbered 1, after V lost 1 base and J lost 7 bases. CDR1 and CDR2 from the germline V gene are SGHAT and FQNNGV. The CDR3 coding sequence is TGTGCCAGCAGCTTAGCTAGCGGGGGAAATGAGCAGTTCTTC. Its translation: CASSLASGGNEQFF.

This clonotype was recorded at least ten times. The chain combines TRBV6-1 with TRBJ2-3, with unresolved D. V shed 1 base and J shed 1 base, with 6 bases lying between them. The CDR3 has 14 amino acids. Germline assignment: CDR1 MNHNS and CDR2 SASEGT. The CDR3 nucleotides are TGTGCCAGCAGTGAAGTAAGGGGCACAGATACGCAGTATTTT. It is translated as CASSEVRGTDTQYF.

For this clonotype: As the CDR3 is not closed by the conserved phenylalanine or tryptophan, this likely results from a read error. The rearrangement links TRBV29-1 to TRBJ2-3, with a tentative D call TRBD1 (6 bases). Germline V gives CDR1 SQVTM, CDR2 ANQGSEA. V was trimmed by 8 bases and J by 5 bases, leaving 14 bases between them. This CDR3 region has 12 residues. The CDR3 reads CSLGHGGDTQYY. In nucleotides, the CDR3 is TGCAGCCTGGGACATGGAGGAGATACGCAGTATTAT.

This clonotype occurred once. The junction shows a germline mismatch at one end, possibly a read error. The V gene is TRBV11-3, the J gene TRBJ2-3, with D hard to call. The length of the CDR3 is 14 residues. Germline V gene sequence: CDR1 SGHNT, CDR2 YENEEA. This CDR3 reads CANSLVTDTDTQYF. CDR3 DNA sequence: TGTGCCAACAGCTTGGTTACAGACACAGATACGCAGTATTTT.

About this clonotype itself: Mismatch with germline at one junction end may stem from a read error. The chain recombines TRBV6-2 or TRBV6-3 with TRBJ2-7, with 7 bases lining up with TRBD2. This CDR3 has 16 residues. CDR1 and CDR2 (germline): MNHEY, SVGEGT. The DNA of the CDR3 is TGTGCCAGCAGTTACCCCCTGGGGACTAACTTCTACGATCAGTACTTC. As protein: CASSYPLGTNFYDQYF.

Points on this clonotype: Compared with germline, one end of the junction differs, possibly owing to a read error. The CDR3 loop is CASSYIQESKQPQHF. CDR3 bases: TGTGCCAGCAGTTACATACAGGAAAGCAAACAGCCCCAGCATTTT. This chain joins TRBV6-5 and TRBJ1-5; D may be TRBD1 (5 bases). Germline assignment: CDR1 MNHEY and CDR2 SVGAGI. The CDR3 is 15 residues long.

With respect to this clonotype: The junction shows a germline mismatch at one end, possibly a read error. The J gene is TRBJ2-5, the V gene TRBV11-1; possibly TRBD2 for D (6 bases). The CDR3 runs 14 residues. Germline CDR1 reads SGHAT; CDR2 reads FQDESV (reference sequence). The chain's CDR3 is CASSFTAGGETQYF. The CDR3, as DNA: TGTGCCAGTAGCTTTACAGCGGGCGGAGAGACCCAGTACTTC.

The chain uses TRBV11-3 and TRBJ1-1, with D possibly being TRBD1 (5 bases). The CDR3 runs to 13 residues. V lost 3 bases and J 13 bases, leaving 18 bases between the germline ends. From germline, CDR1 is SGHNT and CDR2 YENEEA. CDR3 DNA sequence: TGTGCCAGCAGCTTCGGGGGGATAGTCGGAGTTTTCTTT. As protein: CASSFGGIVGVFF.

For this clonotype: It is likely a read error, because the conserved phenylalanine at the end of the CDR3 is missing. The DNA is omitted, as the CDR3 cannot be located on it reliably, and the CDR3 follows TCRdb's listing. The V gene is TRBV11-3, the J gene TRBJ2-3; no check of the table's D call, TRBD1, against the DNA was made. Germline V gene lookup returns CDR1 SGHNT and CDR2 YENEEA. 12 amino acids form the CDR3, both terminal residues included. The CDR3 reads CASNLGGASWYI.

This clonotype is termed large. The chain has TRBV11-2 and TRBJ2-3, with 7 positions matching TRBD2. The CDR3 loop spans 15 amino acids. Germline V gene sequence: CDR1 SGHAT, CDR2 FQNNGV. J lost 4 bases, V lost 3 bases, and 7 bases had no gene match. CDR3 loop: CASSFFLAVADTQYF. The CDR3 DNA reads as TGTGCCAGCAGCTTTTTCCTAGCGGTGGCAGATACGCAGTATTTT.

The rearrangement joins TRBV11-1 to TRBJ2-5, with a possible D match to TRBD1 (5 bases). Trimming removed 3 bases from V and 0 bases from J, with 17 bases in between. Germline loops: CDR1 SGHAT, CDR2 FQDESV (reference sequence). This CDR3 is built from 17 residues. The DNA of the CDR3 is TGTGCCAGCAGCTTGGTATCAAGGGGCTTTTACCAAGAGACCCAGTACTTC. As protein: CASSLVSRGFYQETQYF.

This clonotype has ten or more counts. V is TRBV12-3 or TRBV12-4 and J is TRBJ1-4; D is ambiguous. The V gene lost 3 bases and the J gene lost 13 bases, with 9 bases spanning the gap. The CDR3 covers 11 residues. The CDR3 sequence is CASSFGRRLFF. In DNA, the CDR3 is TGTGCCAGCAGTTTCGGTCGTCGACTGTTTTTT.

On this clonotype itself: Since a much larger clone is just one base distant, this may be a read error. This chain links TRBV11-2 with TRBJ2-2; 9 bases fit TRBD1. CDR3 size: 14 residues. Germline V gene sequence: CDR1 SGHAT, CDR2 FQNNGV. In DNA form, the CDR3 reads TGTGCCAGCAGTTTACAGGGGGCGGGCGGGGAGCTGTTATTT. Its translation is CASSLQGAGGELLF.

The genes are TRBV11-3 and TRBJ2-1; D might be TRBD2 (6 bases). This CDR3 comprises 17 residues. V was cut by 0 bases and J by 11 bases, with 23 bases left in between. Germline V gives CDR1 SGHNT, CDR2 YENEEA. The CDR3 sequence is CASSLDPLAGVGNKQFF. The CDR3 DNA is TGTGCCAGCAGCTTAGATCCACTAGCTGGAGTAGGTAATAAGCAGTTCTTC.

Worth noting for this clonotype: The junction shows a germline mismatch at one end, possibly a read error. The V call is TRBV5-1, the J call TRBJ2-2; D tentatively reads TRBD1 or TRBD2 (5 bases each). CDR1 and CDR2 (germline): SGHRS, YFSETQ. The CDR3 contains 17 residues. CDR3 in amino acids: CASSENSWTSNTGELLF. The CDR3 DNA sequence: TGCGCCAGCAGCGAAAACTCCTGGACATCGAACACCGGGGAGCTGTTATTT.

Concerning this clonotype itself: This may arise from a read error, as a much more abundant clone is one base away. CDR3 amino acids: CASSFRPRTDEQFF. CDR3 coding DNA: TGTGCCAGCAGTTTCCGGCCCAGGACCGATGAGCAGTTCTTC. The chain has TRBV28 and TRBJ2-1; D remains unclear. CDR1 and CDR2 from the germline V gene are MDHEN and SYDVKM. This CDR3 is built from 14 residues. The germline V and J ends were trimmed by 3 bases and 8 bases, with 14 bases remaining between them.

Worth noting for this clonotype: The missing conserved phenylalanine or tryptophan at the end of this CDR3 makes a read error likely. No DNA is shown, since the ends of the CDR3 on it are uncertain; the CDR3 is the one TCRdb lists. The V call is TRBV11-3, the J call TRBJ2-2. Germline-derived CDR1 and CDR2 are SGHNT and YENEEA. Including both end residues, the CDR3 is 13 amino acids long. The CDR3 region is CASSSDFRGELYL.